This T cell receptor beta chain was recorded in a study of blood T cell repertoires in COVID-19 (TCRdb year 2020). As for the study more broadly: The collaborator samples originated in the United States, Italy and Spain and spanned the acute and convalescent phases of COVID-19. Deeply sampled blood TCRbeta repertoires from subjects exposed to, actively infected with, or recovered from COVID-19 were included in the dataset. Where HLA class I and class II types were available, the types were taken from metadata supplied by the sample provider, not from assay-based typing. A de-identified subject ID, COVID-19 status, age in years and sex were almost always included in the sample metadata. Samples came from the ongoing ImmuneRACE study (first 160 participants) plus 1,254 subjects from 6 global collaborators. The repertoires were made available in a free public database intended to serve as a resource for research on the immune response to SARS-CoV-2. The material from the prospective study consisted of cDNA or gDNA derived from T cells, B-cell-depleted T cells, or PBMCs.

Enrolling through a virtual design, the prospective study's participants ranged in age from roughly 18 to 95 years and lived across some 22 United States geographic areas. In the prospective study, cohorts were assigned on the basis of participant-reported clinical history obtained from a screening survey and a study questionnaire. Recovered participants in ImmuneRACE Cohort 3 were defined as having two consecutive negative NP/OP PCR tests, clearance from a healthcare professional, or resolution of symptoms. Each participant in the prospective study had whole blood, serum and a nasopharyngeal or oropharyngeal swab collected by mobile phlebotomists. Participants in the prospective study had the option to provide additional blood draws and questionnaires over an approximately two-month period. Prospective study blood samples were shipped either frozen or at room temperature before DNA extraction.

TCRbeta CDR3 regions were amplified from genomic DNA using the immunoSEQ Assay, a bias-controlled multiplex PCR. As for the authors' bioinformatics: The number of nucleated cells in each sample was estimated by amplification of reference gene primers within the assay. Sequence reads were collapsed and filtered to measure the absolute abundance of every unique TCRbeta CDR3 rearrangement. For each sample, productive Simpson clonality was calculated by taking the square root of Simpson's diversity index across productive rearrangements. Here the immuneACCESS table is served through TCRdb, limited to in-frame sequences with V and J called. Missing clones are a known gap in these copies; in checked studies unresolved V genes cover under half, and the rest lacks a known reason. V, J and clone size are taken as reported in that table, and D and trimming were inferred from the DNA itself. For this sample there are 250,000 to 350,000 clones; around 86% appear just once. The ten largest account for more than 9% of the sample.

Per the germline V gene (reference sequence), LNHDA is the CDR1 and SQIVND is the CDR2. The CDR3 sequence holds 16 residues, the cysteine and phenylalanine included. CDR3 DNA is the only sequence kept; it has 48 bases, read in frame from the first base. At the junction V is shortened by 4 bases and J by 6 bases; bases outside the gene matches: 6. Paper-wide results and their limitations: How much clinical and demographic metadata was included differed by source and by participant, and the metadata was provided uncurated.

About this clone itself: There is no known antigen for this receptor. No qualities accompany the bases; no much larger clone lies one base away.

Specimen: PBMCs or T cells enriched from blood (not recorded which). The chain is encoded by TRBV19 joined to TRBJ2-2; 12 bases in the middle match TRBD2. The TCR sequence derives from a woman between 18 and 30 years old who had recovered from COVID-19. The CDR3 reads as follows: CASSRTSGGLSGELFF. The bases read TGTGCCAGTAGTAGAACTAGCGGGGGGTTGTCCGGGGAGCTGTTTTTT. The reference TRBV19 and TRBJ2-2 proteins fill in what lies around the CDR3, so the full variable domain reads DGGITQSPKYLFRKEGQNVTLSCEQNLNHDAMYWYRQDPGQGLRLIYYSQIVNDFQKGDIAEGYSVSREKKESFPLTVTSAQKNPTAFYLCASSRTSGGLSGELFFGEGSRLTVL.